This TCR beta chain was sequenced in a study of T cells after yellow fever vaccination. General study findings and limits: Clones that expanded after primary vaccination mostly reappeared after the booster (roughly 96% CD4, approximately 85% CD8).

This clonotype was recorded a few times. As yet, its antigen is unknown. TCRdb fed the 5' RACE reads into MiXCR, producing one record per CDR3 protein. The sample has a few hundred thousand distinct CDR3 sequences, around 21% seen once; the top ten hold around an eighth. The germline CDR1 and CDR2 sequences are SQVTM and ANQGSEA. V lost 4 bases and J lost 6, with 9 bases in between. This CDR3 comprises 11 residues. This specimen consisted of PBMCs, obtained 15 days after the yellow fever booster vaccination. The sequence came from a man aged 25-40 years who received the YFV17D yellow fever vaccine. This chain links TRBV29-1 with TRBJ1-1; TRBD1 might be the D (5 bases). The CDR3 DNA follows: TGCAGCGTTGCACCGACAGCTGAAGCTTTCTTT. Translation: CSVAPTAEAFF.